Sequencing of this T cell receptor beta chain was carried out in a study of blood T cell repertoires in COVID-19. Sequencing used immunoSEQ multiplex PCR; TCRdb keeps in-frame clones, though not all of them. This sample has 260,000 or so clones; 85% occur once, and the top ten carry about 2.7%. The CDR3 loop spans 15 amino acids. Unmatched junction bases numbered 6, after V lost 4 bases and J lost 2 bases. Germline CDR1 reads LGHDT; CDR2 reads YNNKEL (reference sequence). The source of this sequence is a woman in her 50s who had recovered from COVID-19. What was sequenced was PBMCs or T cells enriched from blood (not recorded which). The chain recombines TRBV3-1 (or the pseudogene TRBV3-2) with TRBJ2-7; 9 positions match TRBD2. The CDR3 is CASSRVAGAPYEQYF. CDR3 nucleotides: TGTGCCAGCAGCCGAGTAGCGGGAGCCCCCTACGAGCAGTACTTC.